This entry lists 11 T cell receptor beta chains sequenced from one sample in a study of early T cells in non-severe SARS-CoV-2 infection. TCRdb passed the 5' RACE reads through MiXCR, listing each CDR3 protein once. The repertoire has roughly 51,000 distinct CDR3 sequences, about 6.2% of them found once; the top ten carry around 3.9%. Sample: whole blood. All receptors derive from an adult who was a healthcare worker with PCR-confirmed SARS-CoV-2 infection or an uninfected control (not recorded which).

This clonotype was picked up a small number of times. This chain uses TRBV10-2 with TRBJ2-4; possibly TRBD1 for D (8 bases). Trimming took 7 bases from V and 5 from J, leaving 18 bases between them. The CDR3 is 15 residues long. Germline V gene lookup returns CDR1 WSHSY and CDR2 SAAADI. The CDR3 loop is CASTQGGAPQNIQYF. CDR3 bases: TGCGCCAGCACACAGGGGGGGGCGCCCCAAAACATTCAGTACTTC.

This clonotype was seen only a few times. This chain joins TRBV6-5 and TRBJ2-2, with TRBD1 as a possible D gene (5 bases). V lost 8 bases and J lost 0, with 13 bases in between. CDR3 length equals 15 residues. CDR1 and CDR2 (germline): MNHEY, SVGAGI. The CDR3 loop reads CASWGRRSNTGELFF. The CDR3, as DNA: TGTGCCAGCTGGGGCAGGAGATCGAACACCGGGGAGCTGTTTTTT.

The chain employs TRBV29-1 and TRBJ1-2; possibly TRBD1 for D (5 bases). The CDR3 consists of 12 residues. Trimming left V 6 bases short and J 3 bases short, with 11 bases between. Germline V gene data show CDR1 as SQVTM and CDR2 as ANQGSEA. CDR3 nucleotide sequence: TGCAGCGTCGGGCAGGGAGACTATGGCTACACCTTC. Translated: CSVGQGDYGYTF.

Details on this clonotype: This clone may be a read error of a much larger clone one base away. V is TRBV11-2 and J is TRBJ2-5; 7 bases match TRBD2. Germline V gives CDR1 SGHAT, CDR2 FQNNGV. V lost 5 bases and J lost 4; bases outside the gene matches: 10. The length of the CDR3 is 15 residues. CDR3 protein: CASSRGGRALETQYF. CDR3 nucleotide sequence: TGTGCCAGCAGCCGCGGGGGACGAGCTCTAGAGACCCAGTACTTC.

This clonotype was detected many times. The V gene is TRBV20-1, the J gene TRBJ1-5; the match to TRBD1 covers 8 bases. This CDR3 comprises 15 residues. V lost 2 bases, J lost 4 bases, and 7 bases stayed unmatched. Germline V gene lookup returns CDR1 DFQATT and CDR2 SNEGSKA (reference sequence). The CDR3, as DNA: TGCAGTGCTAGATCACAGGGACAGGATAATCAGCCCCAGCATTTT. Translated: CSARSQGQDNQPQHF.

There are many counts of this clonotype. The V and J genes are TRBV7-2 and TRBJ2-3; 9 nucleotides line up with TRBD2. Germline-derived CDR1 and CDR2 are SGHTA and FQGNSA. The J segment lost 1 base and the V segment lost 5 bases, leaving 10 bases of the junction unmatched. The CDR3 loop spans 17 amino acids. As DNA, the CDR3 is TGTGCCAGCAGCCCCCGCGGGGGGGGAGTGGGCACAGATACGCAGTATTTT. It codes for CASSPRGGGVGTDTQYF. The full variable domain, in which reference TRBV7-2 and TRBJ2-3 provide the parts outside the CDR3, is GAGVSQSPSNKVTEKGKDVELRCDPISGHTALYWYRQSLGQGLEFLIYFQGNSAPDKSGLPSDRFSAERTGGSVSTLTIQRTQQEDSAVYLCASSPRGGGVGTDTQYFGPGTRLTVL.

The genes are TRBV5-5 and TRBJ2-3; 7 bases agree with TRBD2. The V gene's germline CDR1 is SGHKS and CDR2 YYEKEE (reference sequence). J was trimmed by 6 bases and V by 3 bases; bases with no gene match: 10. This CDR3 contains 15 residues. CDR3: CASSSAGRGHDTQYF. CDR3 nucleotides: TGTGCCAGCAGCTCAGCGGGGAGGGGCCACGATACGCAGTATTTT.

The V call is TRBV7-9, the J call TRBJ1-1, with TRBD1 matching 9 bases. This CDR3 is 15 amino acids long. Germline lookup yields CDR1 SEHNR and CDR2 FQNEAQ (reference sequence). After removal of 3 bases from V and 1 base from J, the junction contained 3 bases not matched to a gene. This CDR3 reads CASSFSGQGNTEAFF. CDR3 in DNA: TGTGCCAGCAGCTTTTCGGGACAGGGGAACACTGAAGCTTTCTTT.

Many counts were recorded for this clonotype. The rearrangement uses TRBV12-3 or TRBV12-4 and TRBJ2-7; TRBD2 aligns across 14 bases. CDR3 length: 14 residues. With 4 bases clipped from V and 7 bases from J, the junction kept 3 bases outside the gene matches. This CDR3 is CASSSTSGGVEQYF. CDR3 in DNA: TGTGCCAGCAGTTCGACTAGCGGGGGGGTTGAGCAGTACTTC.

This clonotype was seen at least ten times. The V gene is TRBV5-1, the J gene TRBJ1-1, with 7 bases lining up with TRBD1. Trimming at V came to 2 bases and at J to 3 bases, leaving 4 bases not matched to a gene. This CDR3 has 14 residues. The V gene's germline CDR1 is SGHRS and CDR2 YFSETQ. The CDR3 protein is CASSFQGGYTEAFF. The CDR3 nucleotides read TGCGCCAGCAGCTTCCAGGGGGGATACACTGAAGCTTTCTTT. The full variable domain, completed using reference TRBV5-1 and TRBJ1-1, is KAGVTQTPRYLIKTRGQQVTLSCSPISGHRSVSWYQQTPGQGLQFLFEYFSETQRNKGNFPGRFSGRQFSNSRSEMNVSTLELGDSALYLCASSFQGGYTEAFFGQGTRLTVV.

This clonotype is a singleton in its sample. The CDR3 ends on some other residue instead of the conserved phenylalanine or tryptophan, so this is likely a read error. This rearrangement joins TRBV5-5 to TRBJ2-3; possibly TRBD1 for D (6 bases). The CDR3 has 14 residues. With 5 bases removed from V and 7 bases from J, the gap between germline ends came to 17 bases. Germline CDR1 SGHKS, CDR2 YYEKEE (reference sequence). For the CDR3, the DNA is TGTGCCAGCAGTCAAACAACAGGGTTAAATACGCAGTATTTG. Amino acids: CASSQTTGLNTQYL.